This T cell receptor beta chain originates from a study of human T cells and chemical hapten exposure. About the research overall: Sensitization employed 2% DPC on approximately 2 cm by approximately 2 cm of upper inner arm skin. Alopecia areata, totalis and universalis patients, mostly female, were included. Patches that contained 0.01% DPC were applied to the upper back and read at 6 days.

Time point indicated: pre-sensitization, week 0. Regarding treatment: therapeutic diphenylcyclopropenone sensitization with weekly scalp DPC. Per the original data handling: Individual samples carried between roughly 23,224 and 690,600 TCRs, with 85,000 to 100,000 as the median. TCRdb analysed the RACE reads with MiXCR anew, one entry per CDR3 protein. The V and J calls follow TCRdb's processing rather than the paper's. The sample records some 74,000 distinct CDR3 sequences, around 13% being singletons. Germline-derived CDR1 and CDR2 are DFQATT and SNEGSKA (reference sequence). The CDR3 loop spans 14 amino acids. The sample holds many counts of this clonotype.

This receptor was obtained from a woman aged 45-65 years with alopecia areata. Some clones in this sample may be carry-over from other donors' samples. V is TRBV20-1 and J is TRBJ2-3, with TRBD1 as a possible D gene (5 bases). This specimen was whole blood, taken in connection with sensitization to the hapten diphenylcyclopropenone (DPC). In DNA, the CDR3 is TGCAGGCCCGTACAGGAAGGGAACACAGATACGCAGTATTTT. Residues: CRPVQEGNTDTQYF.